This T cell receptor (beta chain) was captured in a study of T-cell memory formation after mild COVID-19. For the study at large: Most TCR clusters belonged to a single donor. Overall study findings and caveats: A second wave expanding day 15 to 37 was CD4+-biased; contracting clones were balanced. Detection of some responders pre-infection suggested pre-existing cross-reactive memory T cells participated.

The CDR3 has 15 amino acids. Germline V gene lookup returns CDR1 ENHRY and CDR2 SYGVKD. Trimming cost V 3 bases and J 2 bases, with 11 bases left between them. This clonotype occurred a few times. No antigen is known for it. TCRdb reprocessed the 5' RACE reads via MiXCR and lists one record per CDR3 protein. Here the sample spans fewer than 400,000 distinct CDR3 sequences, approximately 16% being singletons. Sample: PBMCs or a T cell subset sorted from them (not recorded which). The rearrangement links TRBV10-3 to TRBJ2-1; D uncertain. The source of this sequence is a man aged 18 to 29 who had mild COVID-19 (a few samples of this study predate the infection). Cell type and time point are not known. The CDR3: CAISDPRITYNEQFF. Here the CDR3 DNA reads TGTGCCATCAGTGACCCCCGAATAACCTACAATGAGCAGTTCTTC.